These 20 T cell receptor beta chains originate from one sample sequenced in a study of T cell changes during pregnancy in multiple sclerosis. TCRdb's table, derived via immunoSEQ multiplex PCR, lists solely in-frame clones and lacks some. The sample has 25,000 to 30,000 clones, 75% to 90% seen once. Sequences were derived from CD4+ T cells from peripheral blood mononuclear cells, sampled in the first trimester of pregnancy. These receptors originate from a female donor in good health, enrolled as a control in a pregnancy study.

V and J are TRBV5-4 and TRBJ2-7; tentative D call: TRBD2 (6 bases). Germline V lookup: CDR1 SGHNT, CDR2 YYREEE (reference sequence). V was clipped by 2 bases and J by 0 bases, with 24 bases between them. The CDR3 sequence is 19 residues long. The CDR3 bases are TGTGCCAGCAGCTTCGGCGGACAAACGGGGGTAGCGGACTCCTACGAGCAGTACTTC. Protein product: CASSFGGQTGVADSYEQYF.

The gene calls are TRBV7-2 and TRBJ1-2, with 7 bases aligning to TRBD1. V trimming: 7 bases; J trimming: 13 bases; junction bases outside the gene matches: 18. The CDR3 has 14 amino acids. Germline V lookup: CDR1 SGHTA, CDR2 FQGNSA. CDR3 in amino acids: CASKKETHGTDVTF. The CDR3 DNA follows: TGTGCCAGCAAGAAGGAAACCCATGGGACAGATGTCACCTTC.

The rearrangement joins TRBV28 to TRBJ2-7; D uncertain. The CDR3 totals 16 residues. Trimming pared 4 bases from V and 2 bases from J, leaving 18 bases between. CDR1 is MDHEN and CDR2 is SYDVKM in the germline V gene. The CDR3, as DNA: TGTGCCAGCAGTTCTCCCTCTCAGGCCCGCACCTACGAGCAGTACTTC. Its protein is CASSSPSQARTYEQYF.

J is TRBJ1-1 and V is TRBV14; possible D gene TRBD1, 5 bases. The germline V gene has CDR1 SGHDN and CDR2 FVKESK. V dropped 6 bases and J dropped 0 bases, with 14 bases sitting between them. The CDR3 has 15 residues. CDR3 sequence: CASRKFDSLNTEAFF. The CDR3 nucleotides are TGTGCCAGCAGAAAGTTTGACAGCCTGAACACTGAAGCTTTCTTT.

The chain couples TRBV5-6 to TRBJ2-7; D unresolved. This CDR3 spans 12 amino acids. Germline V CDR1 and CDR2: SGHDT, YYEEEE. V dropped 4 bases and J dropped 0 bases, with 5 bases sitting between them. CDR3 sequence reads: CASSVSSYEQYF. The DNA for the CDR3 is TGTGCCAGCAGCGTTAGCTCCTACGAGCAGTACTTC.

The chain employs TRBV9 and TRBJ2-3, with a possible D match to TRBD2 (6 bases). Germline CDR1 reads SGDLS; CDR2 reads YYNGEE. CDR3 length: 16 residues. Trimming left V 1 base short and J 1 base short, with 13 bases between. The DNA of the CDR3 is TGTGCCAGCAGCGTAACCGGAACGGGGGGCACAGATACGCAGTATTTT. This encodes CASSVTGTGGTDTQYF.

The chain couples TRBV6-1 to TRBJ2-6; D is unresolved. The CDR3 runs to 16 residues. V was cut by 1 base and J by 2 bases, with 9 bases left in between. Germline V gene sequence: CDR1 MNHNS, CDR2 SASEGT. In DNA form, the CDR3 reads TGTGCCAGCAGTGAAGTTTCTTTCCCTGGGGCCAACGTCCTGACTTTC. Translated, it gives CASSEVSFPGANVLTF.

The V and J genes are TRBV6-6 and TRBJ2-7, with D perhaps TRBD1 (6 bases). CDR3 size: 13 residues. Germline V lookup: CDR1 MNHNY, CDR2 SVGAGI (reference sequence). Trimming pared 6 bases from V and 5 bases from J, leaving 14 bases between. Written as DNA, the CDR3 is TGTGCCAGCAGCCAACAGGGTTTCAACGAGCAGTACTTC. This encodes CASSQQGFNEQYF.

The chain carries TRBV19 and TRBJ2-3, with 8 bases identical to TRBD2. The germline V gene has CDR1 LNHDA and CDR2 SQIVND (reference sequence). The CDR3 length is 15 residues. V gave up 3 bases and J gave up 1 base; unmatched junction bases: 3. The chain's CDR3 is CASSIRRGGTDTQYF. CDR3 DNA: TGTGCCAGTAGTATTAGGCGGGGGGGCACAGATACGCAGTATTTT.

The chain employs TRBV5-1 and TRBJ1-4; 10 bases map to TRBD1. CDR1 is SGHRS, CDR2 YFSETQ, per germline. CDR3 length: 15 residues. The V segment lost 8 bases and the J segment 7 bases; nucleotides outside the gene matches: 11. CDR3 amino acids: CASQITGDRGEKLFF. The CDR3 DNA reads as TGCGCCAGTCAGATCACCGGGGACAGGGGTGAAAAACTGTTTTTT.

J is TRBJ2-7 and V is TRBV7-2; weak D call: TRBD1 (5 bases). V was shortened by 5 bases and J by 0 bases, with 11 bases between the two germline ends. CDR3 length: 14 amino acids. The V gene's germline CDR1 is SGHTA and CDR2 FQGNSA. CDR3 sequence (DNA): TGTGCCAGCAGCCCCCAGACAGACTCCTACGAGCAGTACTTC. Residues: CASSPQTDSYEQYF.

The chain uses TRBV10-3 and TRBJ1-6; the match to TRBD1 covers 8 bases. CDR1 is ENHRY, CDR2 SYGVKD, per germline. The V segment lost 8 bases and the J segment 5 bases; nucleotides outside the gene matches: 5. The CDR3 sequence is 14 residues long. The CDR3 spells CAIRTGLDNSPLHF. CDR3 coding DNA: TGTGCCATCCGGACAGGGTTGGATAATTCACCCCTCCACTTT.

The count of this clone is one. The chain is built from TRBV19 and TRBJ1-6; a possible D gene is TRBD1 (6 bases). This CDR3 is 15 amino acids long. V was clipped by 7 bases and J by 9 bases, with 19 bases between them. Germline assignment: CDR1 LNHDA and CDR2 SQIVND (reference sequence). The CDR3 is CASTTSGQGSSPLHF. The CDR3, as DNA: TGTGCCAGTACTACCTCCGGGCAGGGGAGTTCACCCCTCCACTTT.

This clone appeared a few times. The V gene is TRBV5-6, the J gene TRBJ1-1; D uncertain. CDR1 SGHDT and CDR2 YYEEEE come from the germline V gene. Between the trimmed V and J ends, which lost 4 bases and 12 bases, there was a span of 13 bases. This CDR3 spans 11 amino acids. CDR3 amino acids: CASSDTGNPFF. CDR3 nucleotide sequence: TGTGCCAGCAGCGACACTGGCAATCCTTTCTTT.

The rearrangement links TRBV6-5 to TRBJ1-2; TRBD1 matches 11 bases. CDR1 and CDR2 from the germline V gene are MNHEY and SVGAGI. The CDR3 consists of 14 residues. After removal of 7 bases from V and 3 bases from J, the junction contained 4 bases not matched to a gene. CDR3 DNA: TGTGCCAGCACGAGGACAGGGGGCGACTATGGCTACACCTTC. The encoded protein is CASTRTGGDYGYTF.

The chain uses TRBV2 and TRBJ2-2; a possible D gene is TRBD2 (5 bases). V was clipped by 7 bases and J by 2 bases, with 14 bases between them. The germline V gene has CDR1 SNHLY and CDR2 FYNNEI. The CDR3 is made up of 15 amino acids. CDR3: CASNEERLNTGELFF. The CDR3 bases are TGTGCCAGCAATGAGGAGCGGTTAAACACCGGGGAGCTGTTTTTT.

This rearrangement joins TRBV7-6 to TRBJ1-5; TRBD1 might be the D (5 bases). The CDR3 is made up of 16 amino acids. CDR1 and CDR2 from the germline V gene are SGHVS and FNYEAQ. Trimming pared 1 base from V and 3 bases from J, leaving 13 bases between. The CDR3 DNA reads TGTGCCAGCAGCTTAGTAGTGGCGGGGGTCAATCAGCCCCAGCATTTT. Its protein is CASSLVVAGVNQPQHF.

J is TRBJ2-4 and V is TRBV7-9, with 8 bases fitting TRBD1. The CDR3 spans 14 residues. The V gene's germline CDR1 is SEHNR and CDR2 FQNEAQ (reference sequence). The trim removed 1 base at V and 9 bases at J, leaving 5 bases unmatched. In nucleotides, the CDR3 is TGTGCCAGCAGCTTAGGACAGGGGAGAGGCATTCAGTACTTC. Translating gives CASSLGQGRGIQYF.

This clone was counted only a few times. The CDR3 DNA reads TGTGCCAGCAGACAGGTGAGATCCACTGAAGCTTTCTTT. Amino acid sequence: CASRQVRSTEAFF. The rearrangement uses TRBV2 and TRBJ1-1; D may be TRBD1 (5 bases). Germline assignment: CDR1 SNHLY and CDR2 FYNNEI. The CDR3 covers 13 residues. V shed 6 bases and J shed 4 bases, with 12 bases lying between them.

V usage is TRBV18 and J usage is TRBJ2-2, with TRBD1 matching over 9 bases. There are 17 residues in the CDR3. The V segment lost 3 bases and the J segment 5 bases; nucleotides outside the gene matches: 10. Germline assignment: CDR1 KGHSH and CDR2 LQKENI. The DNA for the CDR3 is TGTGCCAGCTCACCTCACCTACAGGGGGCGCGGACCGGGGAGCTGTTTTTT. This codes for CASSPHLQGARTGELFF. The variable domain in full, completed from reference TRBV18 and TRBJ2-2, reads NAGVMQNPRHLVRRRGQEARLRCSPMKGHSHVYWYRQLPEEGLKFMVYLQKENIIDESGMPKERFSAEFPKEGPSILRIQQVVRGDSAAYFCASSPHLQGARTGELFFGEGSRLTVL.